These 32 T cell receptor beta chains originate from one sample sequenced in a study of blood T cell repertoires in COVID-19. Using immunoSEQ multiplex PCR, the repertoire was profiled, and TCRdb retains in-frame clones only, with some absent. The data show around 200,000 clones, roughly nine tenths seen once. The sequenced material came from peripheral blood. The receptors were gathered from a man between 65 and 85 years old with active or convalescent COVID-19.

The chain combines TRBV4-1 with TRBJ2-7; 7 bases map to TRBD1. The V gene end was trimmed by 0 bases and the J gene end by 2 bases; junction bases not matched to a gene: 1. The CDR3 length is 14 residues. Germline V CDR1 and CDR2: MGHRA, YSYEKL. The CDR3 is CASSQEGGPYEQYF. The CDR3 coding sequence is TGCGCCAGCAGCCAAGAAGGGGGCCCCTACGAGCAGTACTTC.

DNA for the CDR3: TGTGCCAGCAGTAAGGAAAGCGGGAGTCGGTACGAGCAGTACTTC. Encoded protein: CASSKESGSRYEQYF. This chain joins TRBV14 and TRBJ2-7, with TRBD2 identical over 8 bases. Germline CDR1 reads SGHDN; CDR2 reads FVKESK. The CDR3 has 15 amino acids. The V and J ends lost 6 bases and 4 bases, in that order; junction bases with no gene match: 11.

This rearrangement joins TRBV18 to TRBJ2-3, with D hard to call. Trimming removed 2 bases from V and 0 bases from J, with 9 bases in between. The germline gives CDR1 KGHSH, CDR2 LQKENI. The length of the CDR3 is 15 residues. The CDR3 DNA follows: TGTGCCAGCTCACCAAATCCCGGGAGCACAGATACGCAGTATTTT. It specifies CASSPNPGSTDTQYF.

Worth noting for this clone: Sequence at one end of the junction differs from germline and may be a read error. The J gene is TRBJ2-3, the V gene TRBV7-2, with D possibly TRBD1 on 5 matching bases. CDR3 length equals 12 residues. Looked up from germline, CDR1 is SGHTA and CDR2 is FQGNSA. The CDR3 protein is CASALPRSGADF. CDR3 DNA: TGTGCCAGCGCCTTGCCAAGGAGTGGGGCGGATTTT.

The chain joins TRBV3-1 (or the pseudogene TRBV3-2) to TRBJ1-2; possible D gene TRBD1, 6 bases. The germline V gene has CDR1 LGHDT and CDR2 YNNKEL (reference sequence). The CDR3 consists of 11 residues. V gave up 5 bases and J gave up 6 bases, with 7 bases separating them. The CDR3 DNA sequence: TGTGCCAGCAGCTACAGGGATGGCTACACCTTC. Amino acids: CASSYRDGYTF.

The chain recombines TRBV28 with TRBJ1-1; 9 nucleotides agree with TRBD1. Per the germline V gene, CDR1 is MDHEN and CDR2 is SYDVKM. CDR3 size: 14 residues. CDR3 nucleotide sequence: TGTTATCTACCGGGGACAGGGTGGAACACTGAAGCTTTCTTT. It translates to CYLPGTGWNTEAFF.

This chain links TRBV6-2 or TRBV6-3 with TRBJ2-7, with D possibly being TRBD2 (5 bases). Germline V gives CDR1 MNHEY, CDR2 SVGEGT. This CDR3 region has 15 residues. Trimming pared 2 bases from V and 6 bases from J, leaving 17 bases between. In DNA, the CDR3 is TGTGCCAGCAGTTACGAAACTAGGCTTTGGGGCGAGCAGTACTTC. This translates into CASSYETRLWGEQYF.

V gene TRBV2 combines with J gene TRBJ1-5; D not certain. V gave up 3 bases and J gave up 0 bases, with 6 bases separating them. The germline CDR1 and CDR2 sequences are SNHLY and FYNNEI. There are 14 residues in the CDR3. The CDR3 region has the DNA TGTGCCAGCAGTGACATCTATAGCAATCAGCCCCAGCATTTT. This translates into CASSDIYSNQPQHF.

This chain links TRBV3-1 (or the pseudogene TRBV3-2) with TRBJ1-5; D is unclear. CDR3 length: 15 amino acids. V lost 4 bases and J lost 5, with 15 bases in between. Germline V gene data show CDR1 as LGHDT and CDR2 as YNNKEL (reference sequence). The CDR3 protein is CASSPGDSRYQPQHF. The CDR3 DNA follows: TGTGCCAGCAGCCCTGGAGACTCCCGCTATCAGCCCCAGCATTTT.

This clone was counted a few times. V usage is TRBV2 and J usage is TRBJ2-1, with 10 bases that match TRBD2. Germline V gene lookup returns CDR1 SNHLY and CDR2 FYNNEI. J was trimmed by 5 bases and V by 6 bases; bases with no gene match: 4. CDR3 size: 14 residues. DNA for the CDR3: TGTGCCAGCAGAAGGACTAGCGGTAACAATGAGCAGTTCTTC. It translates to CASRRTSGNNEQFF.

This chain links TRBV28 with TRBJ2-6; 13 nucleotides match TRBD2. Germline lookup yields CDR1 MDHEN and CDR2 SYDVKM. This CDR3 spans 21 amino acids. V dropped 5 bases and J dropped 3; count of bases not matched to a gene: 16. CDR3: CASSPDLPGLAGENGANVLTF. In DNA, the CDR3 is TGTGCCAGCAGTCCGGACCTCCCCGGACTAGCGGGAGAAAATGGGGCCAACGTCCTGACTTTC.

The V and J genes are TRBV29-1 and TRBJ1-3; D gene uncertain. The CDR3 consists of 13 residues. Germline V gene data show CDR1 as SQVTM and CDR2 as ANQGSEA. Trimming pared 3 bases from V and 3 bases from J, leaving 9 bases between. The CDR3 DNA is TGCAGCGTTGAGGCAACAGTTGGAAACACCATATATTTT. Translating it yields CSVEATVGNTIYF.

In this sample, this clone turned up a few times. V usage is TRBV19 and J usage is TRBJ2-3; 8 bases fit TRBD1. The CDR3 extends over 16 amino acids. V trimming: 3 bases; J trimming: 4 bases; junction bases outside the gene matches: 9. Germline V gives CDR1 LNHDA, CDR2 SQIVND (reference sequence). CDR3 DNA sequence: TGTGCCAGTAGTATCAGTCCAGGGGGCGGCTCAGATACGCAGTATTTT. It yields the protein CASSISPGGGSDTQYF.

This chain uses TRBV27 with TRBJ2-1, with D possibly being TRBD2 (6 bases). V lost 6 bases and J lost 3, with 18 bases in between. The germline V gene encodes CDR1 MNHEY and CDR2 SMNVEV (reference sequence). The CDR3 covers 16 residues. The CDR3 sequence: CASRIRDSGGYNEQFF. CDR3 nucleotide sequence: TGTGCCAGCAGGATTCGGGACTCCGGGGGCTACAATGAGCAGTTCTTC.

This clone was recorded a few times. The V call is TRBV27, the J call TRBJ1-2, with 7 bases aligning to TRBD1. Germline V CDR1 and CDR2: MNHEY, SMNVEV (reference sequence). The CDR3 is made up of 15 amino acids. J lost 1 base, V lost 2 bases, and 4 bases had no gene match. The CDR3 region has the DNA TGTGCCAGCAGTTTAAGGGGGACAGATAACTATGGCTACACCTTC. This gives the protein CASSLRGTDNYGYTF.

The V gene is TRBV7-2, the J gene TRBJ1-1; D not certain. Per germline, CDR1 SGHTA and CDR2 FQGNSA. The length of the CDR3 is 12 residues. Trimming took 1 base from V and 8 from J, leaving 8 bases between them. The DNA for the CDR3 is TGTGCCAGCAGCTTAGGCGTAGCGGAAGCTTTCTTT. Translating gives CASSLGVAEAFF.

This sequence joins TRBV7-9 and TRBJ1-5, with D hard to call. The CDR3 has 13 residues. Germline CDR1 and CDR2: SEHNR and FQNEAQ (reference sequence). V gave up 5 bases and J gave up 0 bases, with 5 bases separating them. For the CDR3, the DNA is TGTGCCAGCAGCGTAAATAGCAATCAGCCCCAGCATTTT. Amino acids: CASSVNSNQPQHF.

V usage is TRBV27 and J usage is TRBJ2-3; 15 bases line up with TRBD2. The CDR3 runs 17 residues. Per germline, CDR1 MNHEY and CDR2 SMNVEV (reference sequence). The V segment lost 2 bases and the J segment 5 bases; nucleotides outside the gene matches: 5. Here the CDR3 DNA reads TGTGCCAGCAGTTTAAAGGGACTAGCGGGAGGTGGAGATACGCAGTATTTT. Its protein is CASSLKGLAGGGDTQYF.

The chain is built from TRBV30 and TRBJ1-4, with 12 bases that match TRBD1. The germline CDR1 and CDR2 sequences are GTSNPN and SVGIG (reference sequence). The CDR3 extends over 16 amino acids. V gave up 0 bases and J gave up 8 bases; unmatched junction bases: 7. The CDR3 spells CAWSVLGGQGAEKLFF. CDR3 DNA: TGTGCCTGGAGTGTACTAGGGGGACAGGGGGCGGAAAAACTGTTTTTT.

The CDR3 DNA sequence: TGTGCCAGCTCACCATCGGGGACAGGGGGCGACGGGACTGAAGCTTTCTTT. Protein: CASSPSGTGGDGTEAFF. The chain combines TRBV18 with TRBJ1-1; 12 nucleotides line up with TRBD1. The V segment lost 2 bases and the J segment 5 bases; nucleotides outside the gene matches: 9. Germline V gene sequence: CDR1 KGHSH, CDR2 LQKENI. The CDR3 totals 17 residues.

This chain connects TRBV27 to TRBJ1-2, with 9 bases fitting TRBD1. V dropped 3 bases and J dropped 4; count of bases not matched to a gene: 3. The CDR3 has 14 residues. Germline loops: CDR1 MNHEY, CDR2 SMNVEV (reference sequence). The CDR3 DNA is TGTGCCAGCAGTTTGGGACAGGGTCCCTATGGCTACACCTTC. Its translation: CASSLGQGPYGYTF.

J is TRBJ1-1 and V is TRBV7-2; tentative D call: TRBD1 (6 bases). CDR3 length equals 15 residues. Trimming cost V 5 bases and J 5 bases, with 18 bases left between them. CDR1 SGHTA and CDR2 FQGNSA come from the germline V gene. DNA for the CDR3: TGTGCCAGCAGCCCCCGTTCAGGGCAGGGGACTGAAGCTTTCTTT. This gives the protein CASSPRSGQGTEAFF.

This chain uses TRBV19 with TRBJ1-2; tentatively, D is TRBD1 (5 bases). CDR3 size: 13 residues. Trimming stripped 8 bases from V and 4 bases from J, with 14 bases between. CDR1 and CDR2 (germline): LNHDA, SQIVND (reference sequence). The CDR3 is CASGRGSGYGYTF. CDR3 bases: TGTGCCAGTGGGCGGGGGAGCGGCTATGGCTACACCTTC.

The J gene is TRBJ2-6, the V gene TRBV7-3; TRBD1 might be the D (6 bases). The CDR3 consists of 18 residues. CDR1 is SGHTA, CDR2 FQGTGA, per germline. V was clipped by 4 bases and J by 0 bases, with 16 bases between them. In DNA form, the CDR3 reads TGTGCCAGCAGCTCCCAGCCGCGGACAGTCTCTGGGGCCAACGTCCTGACTTTC. Translation: CASSSQPRTVSGANVLTF.

The V gene is TRBV10-3, the J gene TRBJ2-7; a possible D gene is TRBD1 (5 bases). Between the trimmed V and J ends, which lost 6 bases and 2 bases, there was a span of 17 bases. CDR3 length: 15 amino acids. Per germline, CDR1 ENHRY and CDR2 SYGVKD. CDR3 in DNA: TGTGCCATCAGCGCCCAGGAGCAGGGAACCTACGAGCAGTACTTC. This sequence encodes CAISAQEQGTYEQYF.

Of note for this clone: This sample includes further DNA sequences coding for the same CDR3. This chain joins TRBV28 and TRBJ1-2; D is possibly TRBD1 (6 bases). CDR1 is MDHEN and CDR2 is SYDVKM in the germline V gene. The V end lost 6 bases, the J end lost 1 base, and 6 bases lay between the germline ends. This CDR3 is 12 amino acids long. This CDR3 reads CASRDSNYGYTF. CDR3 nucleotides: TGTGCCAGCAGGGACAGTAACTATGGCTACACCTTC.

About this clone itself: Relative to the germline gene, one junction end is altered; a read error may explain this. The chain uses TRBV7-7 and TRBJ2-5; 9 bases are a match to TRBD1. The CDR3 sequence is 16 residues long. From germline, CDR1 is SSHAT and CDR2 FNYEAQ (reference sequence). The CDR3, as DNA: TGTGCTAGCAGCGTCTCCGGGACAGGGTACCAAGAGACCCAGTACTTC. It codes for CASSVSGTGYQETQYF.

This chain uses TRBV4-3 with TRBJ1-2, with D uncertain. V lost 0 bases and J lost 7, with 9 bases in between. In germline, CDR1 is LGHNA, CDR2 YSLEER. The CDR3 consists of 13 residues. Here the CDR3 reads CASSQESPGGYTF. Here the CDR3 DNA reads TGCGCCAGCAGCCAAGAGAGCCCGGGTGGCTACACCTTC.

The chain uses TRBV19 and TRBJ1-5; D perhaps matches TRBD1 (5 bases). Per the germline V gene, CDR1 is LNHDA and CDR2 is SQIVND (reference sequence). The CDR3 runs 12 residues. V was pared by 9 bases and J by 3 bases, with 9 bases between. The CDR3 protein is CASGTYNQPQHF. The CDR3 nucleotides read TGTGCCAGCGGGACTTACAATCAGCCCCAGCATTTT.

CDR3 nucleotides: TGTGCCAGCAGTTTAGTGACGGGCTATGGCTACACCTTC. This translates into CASSLVTGYGYTF. The gene calls are TRBV12-3 or TRBV12-4 and TRBJ1-2, with D unresolved. Trimming took off 1 base at V and 4 bases at J, with 7 bases between the two ends. The CDR3 is made up of 13 amino acids.

This clone was counted between two and nine times. V and J are TRBV5-5 and TRBJ2-4; no definite D call. CDR3 length: 17 residues. The ends were cut back, 4 bases at V and 0 bases at J, with 17 bases in the middle. The germline CDR1 and CDR2 sequences are SGHKS and YYEKEE (reference sequence). In DNA form, the CDR3 reads TGTGCCAGCAGCCCTGATAGGAGTTTACTAGCCAAAAACATTCAGTACTTC. Its protein product is CASSPDRSLLAKNIQYF.

V is TRBV11-2 and J is TRBJ1-6, with TRBD1 matching 7 bases. The CDR3 loop spans 14 amino acids. The germline V gene has CDR1 SGHAT and CDR2 FQNNGV. J gave up 9 bases and V 5 bases, and 7 bases lay outside the gene matches. CDR3 DNA: TGTGCCAGCAGCCAACGACAGGGTGTTTCACCCCTCCACTTT. Its translation is CASSQRQGVSPLHF.